This is a list of T cell receptor beta chains from one sample in a study of shared clonotypes between healthy human individuals. The repertoire was sequenced with immunoSEQ multiplex PCR; TCRdb's copy has only in-frame clones and lacks some. The sample lists around 1.1 million clones; about 80% were seen once. The sequenced material came from memory CD4+ T cells from PBMCs. The receptors here all came from a man aged 18 to 35 in good health. Some clones in this sample may be carry-over from other donors' samples. Both conserved end residues are part of each CDR3. The D gene is left open where the match is weak. Size is stated for part of the rows, as once, few or many counts, or as a class when the clone is expanded.

abundance,j_gene,d_gene,v_gene,CDR3nt,CDR3aa
-,TRBJ2-7,-,TRBV10-1,TGCGCCAGCAGTGAGGCCGATTCCTACGAGCAGTACTTC,CASSEADSYEQYF
-,TRBJ2-3,TRBD2,TRBV4-1,TGCGCCAGCAGCCCGGGACTAGCGGGAATCACAGATACGCAGTATTTT,CASSPGLAGITDTQYF
-,TRBJ1-1,-,TRBV28,TGTGCCAGCTGGGGGTCGCGCACTGAAGCTTTCTTT,CASWGSRTEAFF
-,TRBJ2-5,-,TRBV9,TGTGCCAGCAGCGTAACGGGGCGACAAGAGACCCAGTACTTC,CASSVTGRQETQYF
once,TRBJ2-4,TRBD1,TRBV15,TGTGCCACCAGCAGAGAGGCGGGACAGGGGAACATTCAGTACTTC,CATSREAGQGNIQYF
once,TRBJ2-5,TRBD2,TRBV11-2,TGTGCCAGCAGCTTAGATTTAGCGGGAGTCGGAGAGACCCAGTACTTC,CASSLDLAGVGETQYF
-,TRBJ2-7,-,TRBV6-1,TGTGCCAGCAGCCGGGACGGTACCTACGAGCAGTACTTC,CASSRDGTYEQYF
many,TRBJ1-2,-,TRBV14,TGTGCCAGCAGCCAAGGCGGATACTATGGCTACACCTTC,CASSQGGYYGYTF
-,TRBJ1-1,-,TRBV5-6,TGTGCCAGCAGCTTGGAGGGGCAGGGAGTAGCTGAAGCTTTCTTT,CASSLEGQGVAEAFF
once,TRBJ1-4,-,TRBV2,TGTGCCAGCAGTGCTATCCATGAAAAACTGTTTTTT,CASSAIHEKLFF
few,TRBJ2-7,TRBD2,TRBV4-3,TGCGCCAGCAGCCAAGATTGGCAGCGGGAGTCGAGCGAGCAGTACTTC,CASSQDWQRESSEQYF
-,TRBJ1-1,TRBD1,TRBV6-1,TGTGCCAGCACAAGACAGGGTTGGACTGAAGCTTTCTTT,CASTRQGWTEAFF
-,TRBJ1-3,-,TRBV5-5,TGTGCCAGCAGCTTGGCATCCCTGGGAGGGACTGGAAACACCATATATTTT,CASSLASLGGTGNTIYF
-,TRBJ1-4,-,TRBV27,TGTGCCAGCAGAGTCTCCCGACAGTCAGCTAATGAAAAACTGTTTTTT,CASRVSRQSANEKLFF
-,TRBJ2-1,TRBD2,TRBV10-3,TGTGCCATCACCCGACTAGCGGGACCTTCTAACTCCTACAATGAGCAGTTCTTC,CAITRLAGPSNSYNEQFF
-,TRBJ2-3,-,TRBV2,TGTGCCAGCAGTGATTTGGTGGGAGGCACAGATACGCAGTATTTT,CASSDLVGGTDTQYF
-,TRBJ1-5,TRBD1,TRBV6-5,TGTGCCAGCACCCCCTTTGCAGGGGGCGATCAGCCCCAGCATTTT,CASTPFAGGDQPQHF
-,TRBJ2-2,TRBD2,TRBV7-9,TGTGCCGGGGCGGGGCGGACTAGCGGCACCGGGGAGCTGTTTTTT,CAGAGRTSGTGELFF
-,TRBJ2-5,-,TRBV7-3,TGTGCCAGCAGCTTACGATCCCAAGAGACCCAGTACTTC,CASSLRSQETQYF
-,TRBJ1-1,TRBD1,TRBV6-6,TGTGCCAGCAGTTCCCCCGGGACAGGGAGAGGTACTGAAGCTTTCTTT,CASSSPGTGRGTEAFF
-,TRBJ1-3,-,TRBV28,TGTGCCAGCAGTGTCCGACGGAGACTCTCTGGAAACACCATATATTTT,CASSVRRRLSGNTIYF
-,TRBJ2-3,TRBD2,TRBV7-2,TGTGCCAGCAGTTTAAGCGGGGAACACCATACGCAGTATTTT,CASSLSGEHHTQYF
-,TRBJ2-2,-,TRBV15,TGTGCCACCAGCAGAGAGCAGCCACTTCTCACCGGGGAGCTGTTTTTT,CATSREQPLLTGELFF
few,TRBJ2-2,TRBD1,TRBV27,TGTGCCAACAGGGCAGGGGGCAGCGGGGAGCTGTTTTTT,CANRAGGSGELFF
-,TRBJ2-5,TRBD2,TRBV28,TGTGCCAGCAGTTGGGGGGGGGTGGAGACCCAGTACTTC,CASSWGGVETQYF
-,TRBJ1-5,TRBD1,TRBV2,TGTGCCAGCAGTGGACAGGGGGCCGACAATCAGCCCCAGCATTTT,CASSGQGADNQPQHF
-,TRBJ2-5,-,TRBV5-5,TGTGCCAGCAGCCCTGGCACAGGGAGACAAGAGACCCAGTACTTC,CASSPGTGRQETQYF
-,TRBJ2-7,TRBD1,TRBV2,TGTGCCAGCACCCAACCCGGGACAGGGGACTACGAGCAGTACTTC,CASTQPGTGDYEQYF
-,TRBJ2-2,-,TRBV4-2,TGTGCCTCCAGGCAAGCGGACAACACCGGGGAGCTGTTTTTT,CASRQADNTGELFF
few,TRBJ2-5,-,TRBV5-4,TGTGCCAGCAGCGCCGGAGGGCATCAAGAGACCCAGTACTTC,CASSAGGHQETQYF
-,TRBJ1-2,TRBD1,TRBV6-5,TGTGCCAGCAGGGAGACAGGGGGCCGATATGGCTACACCTTC,CASRETGGRYGYTF
-,TRBJ2-1,-,TRBV10-3,TGTGCCATCAGTAGCAAGGGTCGGTCCTACAATGAGCAGTTCTTC,CAISSKGRSYNEQFF
-,TRBJ2-1,-,TRBV19,TGTGCCAGTAGTTGGGGTTACAATGAGCAGTTCTTC,CASSWGYNEQFF
-,TRBJ2-3,-,TRBV7-2,TGTGCCAGCAGCGGTGAACTCGCAGATACGCAGTATTTT,CASSGELADTQYF
-,TRBJ2-5,TRBD1,TRBV6-1,TGTGCCAGCAGTCGGGGACAGGGGGGAGAGACCCAGTACTTC,CASSRGQGGETQYF
-,TRBJ2-7,-,TRBV27,TGTGCCAGCAGTGCCGCCCGGCATGAGCAGTACTTC,CASSAARHEQYF
few,TRBJ1-2,-,TRBV19,TGTGCCAGTAGTAATGTAAGGGGATCTTATGGCTACACCTTC,CASSNVRGSYGYTF
-,TRBJ2-3,-,TRBV29-1,TGCAGCGTTGAAGCCAGCACAGATACGCAGTATTTT,CSVEASTDTQYF
-,TRBJ1-5,TRBD1,TRBV6-5,TGTGCCAGCAGGCGCACAGGGGAGGGCAATCAGCCCCAGCATTTT,CASRRTGEGNQPQHF
-,TRBJ2-2,-,TRBV5-1,TGCGCCAGCAGTTTACCCGATGAGGGCACCGGGGAGCTGTTTTTT,CASSLPDEGTGELFF
-,TRBJ2-7,TRBD1,TRBV5-1,TGCGCCAGCAGCTTGACAGGGGTCTTGGTGGGCGAGCAGTACTTC,CASSLTGVLVGEQYF
-,TRBJ2-5,TRBD2,TRBV11-2,TGTGCCAGCAGCTTAGGTGGCGGGAGAGTCCAAGAGACCCAGTACTTC,CASSLGGGRVQETQYF